A single sample gave rise to the 26 T cell receptor beta chains below, sequenced in a study of patients and donors after allogeneic stem cell transplantation. TCRdb re-derived calls from the RT-PCR reads in MiXCR, one entry per CDR3 protein. In the table there are 3,900 or so distinct CDR3 sequences, 16% of which are singletons. The sequenced sample consisted of blood, either unsorted or a sorted T cell fraction (not recorded which). The receptors originated from a human donor who was either an allogeneic HSCT recipient or a stem cell or donor lymphocyte infusion donor (not recorded which). It is not recorded whose cells these are; they may come from a transplant donor.

This sequence joins TRBV6-5 and TRBJ2-7; D may be TRBD1 (5 bases). The CDR3 contains 16 residues. Trimming removed 2 bases from V and 4 bases from J, with 18 bases in between. Germline lookup yields CDR1 MNHEY and CDR2 SVGAGI. CDR3 in DNA: TGTGCCAGCAGTTACGGTACAGGAGCGCATATTTACGAGCAGTACTTC. This codes for CASSYGTGAHIYEQYF.

This clonotype was recorded many times. This sequence joins TRBV20-1 and TRBJ2-7; unclear D gene. This CDR3 spans 11 amino acids. Trimming stripped 3 bases from V and 3 bases from J, with 6 bases between. Germline V gene data show CDR1 as DFQATT and CDR2 as SNEGSKA (reference sequence). Here the CDR3 DNA reads TGCAGTGCTAGTAGGCTCTACGAGCAGTACTTC. Translated, it gives CSASRLYEQYF.

A word on this clonotype: Relative to the germline gene, one junction end is altered; a read error may explain this. V usage is TRBV7-8 and J usage is TRBJ2-7; D unclear. The CDR3 is 11 residues long. Per the germline V gene, CDR1 is SGHVS and CDR2 is FQNEAQ. Here the CDR3 reads CASSIAYEQYF. CDR3 bases: TGTGCCAGCAGCATAGCTTACGAGCAGTACTTC.

V usage is TRBV2 and J usage is TRBJ1-4; 9 bases align to TRBD1. With 8 bases clipped from V and 3 bases from J, the junction kept 4 bases outside the gene matches. The CDR3 extends over 14 amino acids. Germline loops: CDR1 SNHLY, CDR2 FYNNEI. The CDR3 loop is CASYRDRANEKLFF. In DNA, the CDR3 is TGTGCCAGCTACCGGGACAGGGCTAATGAAAAACTGTTTTTT.

This clonotype was seen many times. V and J are TRBV18 and TRBJ1-1; 7 bases fit TRBD1. The CDR3 totals 14 residues. Germline V gene data show CDR1 as KGHSH and CDR2 as LQKENI. With 3 bases clipped from V and 1 base from J, the junction kept 2 bases outside the gene matches. CDR3 coding DNA: TGTGCCAGCTCACCCCGGACAGGGAACACTGAAGCTTTCTTT. Protein product: CASSPRTGNTEAFF.

This clonotype is classed as medium-sized. The genes are TRBV19 and TRBJ1-1, with a weak D call TRBD1 (5 bases). Germline CDR1 reads LNHDA; CDR2 reads SQIVND (reference sequence). This CDR3 region has 15 residues. Deletions cut 7 bases from V and 5 bases from J, with 20 bases between. The CDR3, as DNA: TGTGCCAGTACCCGGGGGGGGGAGGCGAAGACTGAAGCTTTCTTT. The encoded protein is CASTRGGEAKTEAFF.

In nucleotides, the CDR3 is TGTGCCAGCAGCTTAAGCCCGACTAGCGCCGCCGAGCAGTACTTC. Protein product: CASSLSPTSAAEQYF. This sequence joins TRBV7-9 and TRBJ2-7; 8 nucleotides line up with TRBD2. Trimming removed 2 bases from V and 6 bases from J; junction bases left unmatched: 9. The CDR3 covers 15 residues. The germline gives CDR1 SEHNR, CDR2 FQNEAQ (reference sequence).

This clonotype came up a few times. The rearrangement joins TRBV3-1 to TRBJ1-2; D uncertain. Trimming pared 1 base from V and 7 bases from J, leaving 7 bases between. There are 12 residues in the CDR3. Looked up from germline, CDR1 is LGHDT and CDR2 is YNNKEL (reference sequence). Here the CDR3 reads CASSQVRAGYTF. The CDR3 nucleotides are TGTGCCAGCAGCCAAGTTAGGGCTGGCTACACCTTC.

The table lists this clonotype with a few counts. The chain recombines TRBV5-1 with TRBJ1-2; D unclear. This CDR3 is 14 amino acids long. V shed 0 bases and J shed 1 base, with 7 bases lying between them. CDR1 is SGHRS and CDR2 is YFSETQ in the germline V gene. As DNA, the CDR3 is TGCGCCAGCAGCTTGGGCCCCGTTAACTATGGCTACACCTTC. Protein: CASSLGPVNYGYTF.

This clonotype was counted only a few times. V is TRBV2 and J is TRBJ2-5, with D perhaps TRBD2 (5 bases). Germline CDR1 is SNHLY and CDR2 is FYNNEI. Trimming left V 6 bases short and J 5 bases short, with 16 bases between. This CDR3 has 14 residues. CDR3 sequence (DNA): TGTGCCAGCAGCCGGACGGCCGGGGTGGAGACCCAGTACTTC. Its translation is CASSRTAGVETQYF.

This clonotype counts as medium-sized. This chain links TRBV20-1 with TRBJ1-5; TRBD1 might be the D (6 bases). The CDR3 contains 15 residues. Trimming shortened V by 6 bases and J by 7 bases, and 22 bases separated the two germline ends. Germline CDR1 and CDR2: DFQATT and SNEGSKA (reference sequence). CDR3 sequence: CSAPDPPTGNQPQHF. DNA for the CDR3: TGCAGTGCCCCCGACCCCCCCACAGGGAACCAGCCCCAGCATTTT.

This rearrangement joins TRBV7-6 to TRBJ1-4; D is perhaps TRBD1 (6 bases). The germline V gene encodes CDR1 SGHVS and CDR2 FNYEAQ. Trimming took off 5 bases at V and 3 bases at J, with 13 bases between the two ends. This CDR3 contains 15 residues. This CDR3 reads CASSQRGGANEKLFF. The CDR3 DNA is TGTGCCAGCAGCCAACGAGGGGGGGCTAATGAAAAACTGTTTTTT.

J is TRBJ2-5 and V is TRBV5-1; D uncertain. V was clipped by 0 bases and J by 1 base, with 7 bases between them. CDR1 SGHRS and CDR2 YFSETQ come from the germline V gene. The CDR3 consists of 14 residues. CDR3 sequence: CASSLEARQETQYF. The DNA of the CDR3 is TGCGCCAGCAGCTTGGAGGCGCGCCAAGAGACCCAGTACTTC.

At least ten counts were recorded for this clonotype. The chain links TRBV5-6 to TRBJ2-2; TRBD1 matches 7 bases. The germline V gene encodes CDR1 SGHDT and CDR2 YYEEEE. The CDR3 is 16 residues long. V was clipped by 1 base and J by 6 bases; unmatched bases: 9. As DNA, the CDR3 is TGTGCCAGCAGCTTGCGAACAGGGGTATTATCCGGGGAGCTGTTTTTT. As protein: CASSLRTGVLSGELFF.

This clonotype was detected many times. This rearrangement joins TRBV6-5 to TRBJ1-2, with 8 bases matching TRBD1. Germline V lookup: CDR1 MNHEY, CDR2 SVGAGI. V trimming: 6 bases; J trimming: 2 bases; junction bases outside the gene matches: 2. The CDR3 length is 13 residues. CDR3 in amino acids: CASSRTGNYGYTF. For the CDR3, the DNA is TGTGCCAGCAGCCGGACAGGGAACTATGGCTACACCTTC.

This clonotype was recorded at least ten times. J is TRBJ1-3 and V is TRBV28; D gene uncertain. Germline CDR1 and CDR2: MDHEN and SYDVKM. V lost 6 bases, J lost 4 bases, and 4 bases lay in between. CDR3 length: 11 residues. The CDR3 nucleotides are TGTGCCAGCAGACAGGGAAACACCATATATTTT. This translates into CASRQGNTIYF.

This clonotype counts as medium-sized. J is TRBJ1-6 and V is TRBV20-1; a weak D match, TRBD1 (5 bases). The CDR3 extends over 10 amino acids. Per germline, CDR1 DFQATT and CDR2 SNEGSKA (reference sequence). V lost 4 bases and J lost 17, with 12 bases in between. The DNA for the CDR3 is TGCAGTGCTATGGGGAGGGGAATCCACTTT. Its protein is CSAMGRGIHF.

The chain links TRBV4-1 to TRBJ2-1; the match to TRBD2 covers 8 bases. CDR3 length: 16 residues. V was clipped by 1 base and J by 7 bases; unmatched bases: 9. Germline CDR1 and CDR2: MGHRA and YSYEKL. Here the CDR3 reads CASSQGFSGAFNEQFF. The CDR3 region has the DNA TGCGCCAGCAGCCAAGGCTTTAGCGGGGCTTTTAATGAGCAGTTCTTC.

The V gene is TRBV6-5, the J gene TRBJ1-4; 9 nucleotides line up with TRBD1. Germline CDR1 MNHEY, CDR2 SVGAGI. The CDR3 runs 14 residues. J gave up 8 bases and V 4 bases, and 5 bases lay outside the gene matches. DNA of the CDR3: TGTGCCAGCAGTTCACAGGGGGCAAGGGAAAAACTGTTTTTT. This codes for CASSSQGAREKLFF.

This clonotype has just one count. The chain is built from TRBV19 and TRBJ2-7; D is perhaps TRBD1 or TRBD2 (6 bases each). This CDR3 has 14 residues. Trimming left V 5 bases short and J 5 bases short, with 16 bases between. Per germline, CDR1 LNHDA and CDR2 SQIVND (reference sequence). CDR3 in DNA: TGTGCCAGTAGTTGGGGGGCAGGGATGGACGAGCAGTACTTC. It translates to CASSWGAGMDEQYF.

This clonotype showed up many times. This sequence joins TRBV20-1 and TRBJ1-4; maybe TRBD1 (6 bases). The germline CDR1 and CDR2 sequences are DFQATT and SNEGSKA (reference sequence). Between the trimmed V and J ends, which lost 7 bases and 7 bases, there was a span of 13 bases. The CDR3 sequence is 12 residues long. The CDR3 nucleotides read TGCAGTGTCTGGACAGCCGGTGAAAAACTGTTTTTT. Translation: CSVWTAGEKLFF.

By share, this clonotype counts as hyperexpanded. The chain combines TRBV13 with TRBJ2-5, with TRBD1 matching 7 bases. The V and J ends lost 4 bases and 5 bases, in that order; junction bases with no gene match: 4. CDR1 and CDR2 from the germline V gene are PRHDT and FYEKMQ (reference sequence). There are 13 residues in the CDR3. The CDR3 nucleotides read TGTGCCAGCAGCTGCCAGGGGGTCGAGACCCAGTACTTC. Translating gives CASSCQGVETQYF.

There are many counts of this clonotype. V is TRBV12-3 or TRBV12-4 and J is TRBJ1-5, with D possibly being TRBD1 (5 bases). The length of the CDR3 is 14 residues. Trimming took off 6 bases at V and 2 bases at J, with 11 bases between the two ends. CDR3 coding DNA: TGTGCCAGCAGCTGGGGGGGGGGCAATCAGCCCCAGCATTTT. Translating it yields CASSWGGGNQPQHF.

In this sample, this clonotype turned up a few times. The chain joins TRBV6-5 to TRBJ2-7, with no clear D. Germline loops: CDR1 MNHEY, CDR2 SVGAGI. The CDR3 is made up of 11 amino acids. Between the trimmed V and J ends, which lost 4 bases and 7 bases, there was a span of 8 bases. CDR3 sequence reads: CASSSIWEQYF. The CDR3 region has the DNA TGTGCCAGCAGTTCTATCTGGGAGCAGTACTTC.

The rearrangement uses TRBV15 and TRBJ1-2, with D possibly being TRBD1 (6 bases). Germline V lookup: CDR1 LNHNV, CDR2 YYDKDF (reference sequence). V lost 5 bases, J lost 4 bases, and 17 bases lay in between. This CDR3 region has 15 residues. CDR3 amino acids: CATSGGTSFPYGYTF. Written as DNA, the CDR3 is TGTGCCACCAGCGGAGGGACATCCTTTCCCTATGGCTACACCTTC.

The table lists this clonotype with a few counts. J is TRBJ2-3 and V is TRBV7-9; no definite D call. Germline V gene data show CDR1 as SEHNR and CDR2 as FQNEAQ (reference sequence). This CDR3 has 12 residues. V lost 5 bases to trimming and J lost 2 bases, with 5 bases between them. The CDR3 DNA reads as TGTGCCAGCAGCCCTACCACAGATACGCAGTATTTT. Translating gives CASSPTTDTQYF. Using reference TRBV7-9 and TRBJ2-3 for the parts outside the CDR3, the full variable domain is DTGVSQNPRHKITKRGQNVTFRCDPISEHNRLYWYRQTLGQGPEFLTYFQNEAQLEKSRLLSDRFSAERPKGSFSTLEIQRTEQGDSAMYLCASSPTTDTQYFGPGTRLTVL.